These 31 T cell receptor beta chains came from one sample sequenced in a study of post-analysis software for immune sequencing data (dated by TCRdb to 2015 to 2017). The investigation overall reported the following: Patients showed significantly higher frequencies than controls for several TRBV segments, among them TRBV5-6, TRBV5-1 and TRBV20-1.

Library preparation employed PCR. Data came from an Illumina HiSeq 2500. To reduce PCR and sequencing biases, unique molecular identifiers were built into the TCR beta cDNA libraries. TCRdb reanalyzed the raw reads on its own, using fastp at Q25 for trimming and MiXCR for clone calling, and kept in-frame beta chains. Merged by CDR3 protein, the rows form single entries marked with the most common genes and DNA. The sample profile shows about 540,000 distinct CDR3 sequences; approximately 34% of them were found once. The top ten constitute around 6% of the sample. These receptors have no known antigen. The source material was blood. These receptors originate from a girl aged 2 to 17 with multiple sclerosis.

This clonotype was picked up one time. The genes are TRBV18 and TRBJ2-3; 8 nucleotides line up with TRBD2. Germline loops: CDR1 KGHSH, CDR2 LQKENI. Trimming cost V 3 bases and J 5 bases; bases outside gene matches: 7. The CDR3 has 15 residues. The CDR3 is CASSPLAGRQDTQYF. DNA of the CDR3: TGTGCCAGCTCACCCTTAGCGGGGAGGCAAGATACGCAGTATTTT.

The rearrangement joins TRBV29-1 to TRBJ1-2; D not resolved. V dropped 3 bases and J dropped 2 bases, with 13 bases sitting between them. Germline V gives CDR1 SQVTM, CDR2 ANQGSEA. The CDR3 length is 14 residues. In nucleotides, the CDR3 is TGCAGCGTTGACGACCTCCGGCCCAACTATGGCTACACCTTC. Protein product: CSVDDLRPNYGYTF.

The V and J genes are TRBV9 and TRBJ2-2; D is perhaps TRBD1 or TRBD2 (5 bases each). Germline V gene sequence: CDR1 SGDLS, CDR2 YYNGEE. This CDR3 is built from 15 residues. V was trimmed by 0 bases and J by 8 bases, leaving 14 bases between them. The DNA for the CDR3 is TGTGCCAGCAGCGTAGGGGACCGGAACTGGGGGGAGCTGTTTTTT. It translates to CASSVGDRNWGELFF. Full variable domain (missing parts from reference TRBV9 and TRBJ2-2): DSGVTQTPKHLITATGQRVTLRCSPRSGDLSVYWYQQSLDQGLQFLIQYYNGEERAKGNILERFSAQQFPDLHSELNLSSLELGDSALYFCASSVGDRNWGELFFGEGSRLTVL.

The rearrangement links TRBV7-9 to TRBJ2-1; D is unresolved. The CDR3 has 15 residues. With 9 bases removed from V and 5 bases from J, the gap between germline ends came to 20 bases. CDR1 is SEHNR and CDR2 is FQNEAQ in the germline V gene (reference sequence). The CDR3 DNA is TGTGCCAGTAGCCGGATTCTAGGTATTGACAATGAGCAGTTCTTC. It encodes CASSRILGIDNEQFF.

This clonotype was seen many times. The chain has TRBV29-1 and TRBJ2-7, with 9 nucleotides matching TRBD1. The trim removed 4 bases at V and 7 bases at J, leaving 11 bases unmatched. CDR1 is SQVTM and CDR2 is ANQGSEA in the germline V gene. This CDR3 has 14 residues. The DNA of the CDR3 is TGCAGCGTTGGGGCAGGCGGACAGGGGCAAGAGCAGTACTTC. This encodes CSVGAGGQGQEQYF.

V usage is TRBV11-1 and J usage is TRBJ2-7, with TRBD2 identical over 14 bases. CDR3 length equals 20 residues. Germline CDR1 SGHAT, CDR2 FQDESV (reference sequence). V lost 3 bases, J lost 0 bases, and 13 bases stayed unmatched. The CDR3 DNA sequence: TGTGCCAGCAGCTTCCCCAACCGGACTAGCGGGGGGCTCGACTCCTACGAGCAGTACTTC. Its translation is CASSFPNRTSGGLDSYEQYF.

This clonotype was observed a handful of times. The chain combines TRBV11-3 with TRBJ2-3, with 7 bases matching TRBD1. Losses at the gene ends were 5 bases for V and 2 bases for J; bases not matched to a gene: 7. This CDR3 is built from 15 residues. Germline V gene lookup returns CDR1 SGHNT and CDR2 YENEEA. CDR3 coding DNA: TGTGCCAGCAGCGAGGGACAGAGGTACACAGATACGCAGTATTTT. This gives the protein CASSEGQRYTDTQYF. The full variable domain, with the rest looked up from reference TRBV11-3 and TRBJ2-3, is EAGVVQSPRYKIIEKKQPVAFWCNPISGHNTLYWYLQNLGQGPELLIRYENEEAVDDSQLPKDRFSAERLKGVDSTLKIQPAELGDSAVYLCASSEGQRYTDTQYFGPGTRLTVL.

This rearrangement joins TRBV7-8 to TRBJ1-5, with 7 bases matching TRBD1. The germline CDR1 and CDR2 sequences are SGHVS and FQNEAQ. The CDR3 is 15 amino acids. J lost 4 bases, V lost 5 bases, and 8 bases had no gene match. CDR3 sequence: CASSIYRDSNQPQHF. The CDR3 region has the DNA TGTGCCAGCAGCATTTACCGGGACAGTAATCAGCCCCAGCATTTT.

A few counts support this clonotype. The chain is built from TRBV20-1 and TRBJ2-1; no definite D call. Trimming took off 6 bases at V and 7 bases at J, with 19 bases between the two ends. Germline CDR1 reads DFQATT; CDR2 reads SNEGSKA (reference sequence). This CDR3 is 14 amino acids long. The CDR3 nucleotides read TGCAGTGCCGCTGAATGGCGCCCTTATAATGAGCAGTTCTTC. Its translation: CSAAEWRPYNEQFF.

In DNA form, the CDR3 reads TGCAGCGTTGAAGACGGCGGAAAAAACACCGGGGAGCTGTTTTTT. It is translated as CSVEDGGKNTGELFF. The chain has TRBV29-1 and TRBJ2-2, with D uncertain. The V gene lost 0 bases and the J gene lost 2 bases, with 10 bases spanning the gap. Germline V lookup: CDR1 SQVTM, CDR2 ANQGSEA. This CDR3 has 15 residues.

The chain uses TRBV4-1 and TRBJ1-1; D is unclear. Germline V gives CDR1 MGHRA, CDR2 YSYEKL. This CDR3 has 16 residues. V lost 2 bases and J lost 4, with 17 bases in between. The CDR3 sequence is CASSQLTVPLGTEAFF. The CDR3 DNA follows: TGCGCCAGCAGCCAACTAACAGTACCTTTGGGCACTGAAGCTTTCTTT.

This clonotype was seen more than once but under ten times. CDR3 in amino acids: CASSLKVGLPYEQYF. The CDR3 DNA is TGTGCCAGCAGCTTAAAGGTTGGTCTCCCCTACGAGCAGTACTTC. J is TRBJ2-7 and V is TRBV7-3; D is unclear. CDR3 length: 15 residues. The V and J ends lost 1 base and 2 bases respectively, with 12 bases between them. Germline CDR1 SGHTA, CDR2 FQGTGA.

This sequence joins TRBV7-9 and TRBJ2-3; D is undetermined. This CDR3 has 14 amino acids. The V end was cut by 3 bases, the J end by 6 bases, with 13 bases between. CDR1 is SEHNR and CDR2 is FQNEAQ in the germline V gene (reference sequence). CDR3 coding DNA: TGTGCCAGCAGCTTCGAATCGACCGGGGATACGCAGTATTTT. Protein: CASSFESTGDTQYF.

The chain couples TRBV20-1 to TRBJ2-3; maybe TRBD2 (6 bases). V was clipped by 6 bases and J by 4 bases, with 17 bases between them. The CDR3 extends over 14 amino acids. The germline V gene has CDR1 DFQATT and CDR2 SNEGSKA (reference sequence). CDR3 loop: CSARELAYADTQYF. As DNA, the CDR3 is TGCAGTGCCAGGGAGCTAGCGTACGCAGATACGCAGTATTTT.

The chain couples TRBV28 to TRBJ1-1; 9 bases align to TRBD1. CDR3 length: 14 residues. The V gene end was trimmed by 5 bases and the J gene end by 5 bases; junction bases not matched to a gene: 6. The V gene's germline CDR1 is MDHEN and CDR2 SYDVKM. Written as DNA, the CDR3 is TGTGCCAGCAGTGAACAGGGGGCTAGGACTGAAGCTTTCTTT. Translated: CASSEQGARTEAFF.

CDR3 sequence: CASSSTPDSYNQPQHF. DNA of the CDR3: TGCGCCAGCAGCTCCACGCCGGACAGCTACAATCAGCCCCAGCATTTT. The chain combines TRBV5-1 with TRBJ1-5; D might be TRBD1 (6 bases). Trimming cost V 3 bases and J 3 bases, with 16 bases left between them. The CDR3 has 16 amino acids. Germline V gene lookup returns CDR1 SGHRS and CDR2 YFSETQ.

This clonotype was counted at least ten times. The chain has TRBV6-1 and TRBJ2-3; D is unresolved. V lost 1 base and J 8 bases, leaving 10 bases between the germline ends. The CDR3 is 13 amino acids. CDR1 MNHNS and CDR2 SASEGT come from the germline V gene. The CDR3 DNA follows: TGTGCCAGCAGTGAAGAGACGAAGGGTACGCAGTATTTT. Protein: CASSEETKGTQYF.

This clonotype was detected a few times. This chain uses TRBV28 with TRBJ1-2; no definite D call. Trimming shortened V by 2 bases and J by 5 bases, and 12 bases separated the two germline ends. The CDR3 runs to 14 residues. Germline-derived CDR1 and CDR2 are MDHEN and SYDVKM. The CDR3 sequence: CASSLTDRGYGYTF. The CDR3 DNA reads as TGTGCCAGCAGTTTAACAGACCGAGGATATGGCTACACCTTC.

This chain connects TRBV5-5 to TRBJ2-7; 7 nucleotides align to TRBD2. The CDR3 extends over 13 amino acids. Germline CDR1 and CDR2: SGHKS and YYEKEE (reference sequence). The V and J ends lost 5 bases and 10 bases, in that order; junction bases with no gene match: 12. Written as DNA, the CDR3 is TGTGCCAGCAGTCCCGTAGTCCGGGGGGAACAGTACTTC. Amino acid sequence: CASSPVVRGEQYF.

The rearrangement joins TRBV6-5 to TRBJ2-3; possibly TRBD2 for D (6 bases). The CDR3 has 16 amino acids. Trimming took 2 bases from V and 0 from J, leaving 12 bases between them. Germline V gene lookup returns CDR1 MNHEY and CDR2 SVGAGI. The CDR3 DNA follows: TGTGCCAGCAGTTACGGCGGGGCACGAAGCACAGATACGCAGTATTTT. Encoded protein: CASSYGGARSTDTQYF.

Remarks on this clonotype: The germline gene is not matched at one end of the junction; a read error may be the cause. V usage is TRBV12-3 or TRBV12-4 and J usage is TRBJ2-3; a weak D match, TRBD1 (7 bases). This CDR3 spans 14 amino acids. CDR3 protein: CASGGRGGSDAQYF. As DNA, the CDR3 is TGTGCCAGCGGAGGGAGAGGGGGCTCAGATGCGCAGTATTTT.

This clonotype was observed a few times. The chain joins TRBV12-3 or TRBV12-4 to TRBJ1-2, with 10 bases aligning to TRBD1. The CDR3 is made up of 14 amino acids. The trim removed 5 bases at V and 3 bases at J, leaving 3 bases unmatched. CDR3 residues: CASSRQGAYYGYTF. CDR3 DNA sequence: TGTGCCAGCAGTCGACAGGGGGCCTACTATGGCTACACCTTC.

The V and J genes are TRBV6-2 or TRBV6-3 and TRBJ1-1; possible D gene TRBD1, 5 bases. V was pared by 6 bases and J by 1 base, with 12 bases between. CDR3 size: 14 residues. CDR1 and CDR2 from the germline V gene are MNHEY and SVGEGT. CDR3 in amino acids: CASSSGFRNTEAFF. CDR3 nucleotide sequence: TGTGCCAGCAGCTCAGGGTTTAGGAACACTGAAGCTTTCTTT.

This chain links TRBV28 with TRBJ2-5, with D perhaps matching TRBD2 (6 bases). The CDR3 length is 13 residues. Trimming shortened V by 5 bases and J by 11 bases, and 18 bases separated the two germline ends. CDR1 MDHEN and CDR2 SYDVKM come from the germline V gene. Here the CDR3 reads CASSRRGSGEQYF. The CDR3 nucleotides are TGTGCCAGCAGTCGCCGGGGGAGTGGGGAGCAGTACTTC.

CDR3 sequence: CSAPTSFYEQFF. As DNA, the CDR3 is TGCAGTGCTCCGACTAGCTTCTATGAGCAGTTCTTC. The chain carries TRBV20-1 and TRBJ2-1; 7 bases line up with TRBD2. The V segment lost 5 bases and the J segment 8 bases; nucleotides outside the gene matches: 6. CDR3 length: 12 amino acids. Germline V lookup: CDR1 DFQATT, CDR2 SNEGSKA (reference sequence).

V usage is TRBV12-3 or TRBV12-4 and J usage is TRBJ1-6, with TRBD1 matching 7 bases. This CDR3 is built from 14 residues. The V segment lost 3 bases and the J segment 9 bases; nucleotides outside the gene matches: 5. The CDR3 sequence: CASSLDRSGSPLHF. CDR3 nucleotides: TGTGCCAGCAGTTTGGACAGGAGTGGTTCACCCCTCCACTTT.

A word on this clonotype: A much larger clone lies a single base off, so this may be a read error. CDR3 residues: CASSTLAGAYMEAQYF. Written as DNA, the CDR3 is TGTGCCAGCTCAACCCTAGCGGGGGCATATATGGAGGCCCAGTACTTC. This chain connects TRBV18 to TRBJ2-7, with 10 bases that match TRBD2. Germline V gene sequence: CDR1 KGHSH, CDR2 LQKENI. J was trimmed by 10 bases and V by 5 bases; bases with no gene match: 17. CDR3 length: 16 residues.

This clonotype was seen a handful of times. The rearrangement joins TRBV20-1 to TRBJ2-1, with D tentatively TRBD1 or TRBD2 (5 bases each). The CDR3 has 14 amino acids. V was cut by 3 bases and J by 0 bases, with 9 bases left in between. Per germline, CDR1 DFQATT and CDR2 SNEGSKA (reference sequence). The CDR3 region has the DNA TGCAGTGCTAGGGGGACGGCCTCCTACAATGAGCAGTTCTTC. Translating gives CSARGTASYNEQFF.

The chain combines TRBV12-3 or TRBV12-4 with TRBJ1-1; 11 bases match TRBD1. Trimming took 3 bases from V and 4 from J; bases not matched to a gene: 10. The length of the CDR3 is 17 residues. The chain's CDR3 is CASSFPLQGTGGTEAFF. CDR3 DNA sequence: TGTGCCAGCAGTTTTCCTCTCCAGGGGACAGGGGGCACTGAAGCTTTCTTT.

This clonotype was observed a handful of times. The V and J genes are TRBV5-1 and TRBJ2-3, with 10 bases identical to TRBD2. With 4 bases clipped from V and 2 bases from J, the junction kept 4 bases outside the gene matches. Per germline, CDR1 SGHRS and CDR2 YFSETQ. This CDR3 contains 15 residues. CDR3 in DNA: TGCGCCAGCAGCAAACTAGCGGGGAACACAGATACGCAGTATTTT. Translating gives CASSKLAGNTDTQYF.

This sequence joins TRBV20-1 and TRBJ1-5; tentatively, D is TRBD1 (5 bases). Germline loops: CDR1 DFQATT, CDR2 SNEGSKA (reference sequence). This CDR3 is 15 amino acids long. V lost 4 bases, J lost 7 bases, and 20 bases lay in between. The CDR3 DNA reads TGCAGTGCTATCTTACCGGGACCCCAGGGACAGCCCCAGCATTTT. Protein sequence: CSAILPGPQGQPQHF.